This passage covers 26 T cell receptor beta chains from one sample sequenced in a study of blood T cell repertoires in COVID-19. Libraries were prepared by immunoSEQ multiplex PCR; TCRdb keeps only in-frame clonotypes and omits some of them. Of under 70,000 clones listed, just under 80% are singletons. Sequencing input: peripheral blood. The receptors were sampled from a human donor in a cohort sampled during active COVID-19.

The V gene is TRBV28, the J gene TRBJ2-3; 12 positions agree with TRBD2. J lost 2 bases, V lost 0 bases, and 6 bases had no gene match. Germline lookup yields CDR1 MDHEN and CDR2 SYDVKM. CDR3 length: 18 amino acids. DNA for the CDR3: TGTGCCAGCAGTTTATGGGCTAGCGGGAGGGACAACACAGATACGCAGTATTTT. Protein sequence: CASSLWASGRDNTDTQYF.

The genes are TRBV7-2 and TRBJ2-1; D is possibly TRBD1 (6 bases). Germline assignment: CDR1 SGHTA and CDR2 FQGNSA. Trimming took 5 bases from V and 9 from J, leaving 14 bases between them. This CDR3 is 13 amino acids long. The CDR3 region is CASSTDRRPEQFF. Here the CDR3 DNA reads TGTGCCAGCAGCACGGACAGACGTCCTGAGCAGTTCTTC.

The chain uses TRBV5-1 and TRBJ2-2; 9 bases are shared with TRBD1. Germline V gene lookup returns CDR1 SGHRS and CDR2 YFSETQ. The length of the CDR3 is 17 residues. Unmatched junction bases numbered 14, after V lost 4 bases and J lost 7 bases. The CDR3 region is CASSLGGTGSLGGELFF. CDR3 nucleotides: TGCGCCAGCAGCCTGGGCGGGACAGGGTCGTTAGGCGGGGAGCTGTTTTTT.

The chain links TRBV6-5 to TRBJ2-3, with 7 positions matching TRBD2. The ends lost 6 bases at V and 1 base at J; junction bases unmatched: 4. The CDR3 length is 14 residues. Per the germline V gene, CDR1 is MNHEY and CDR2 is SVGAGI. The CDR3 DNA reads TGTGCCAGCAGCGCAGCGGGACGCACAGATACGCAGTATTTT. Amino acids: CASSAAGRTDTQYF.

V and J are TRBV5-1 and TRBJ1-2; tentative D call: TRBD1 (5 bases). The ends were cut back, 1 base at V and 2 bases at J, with 9 bases in the middle. The CDR3 sequence is 14 residues long. CDR1 and CDR2 from the germline V gene are SGHRS and YFSETQ. The CDR3 is CASSLSGENYGYTF. CDR3 sequence (DNA): TGCGCCAGCAGCTTGTCGGGGGAGAACTATGGCTACACCTTC.

V gene TRBV2 combines with J gene TRBJ2-3; D possibly corresponds to TRBD1 (6 bases). The germline V gene encodes CDR1 SNHLY and CDR2 FYNNEI. This CDR3 region has 14 residues. Trimming left V 6 bases short and J 3 bases short, with 13 bases between. CDR3 coding DNA: TGTGCCAGCAGCCCTGGACAGCGAACAGATACGCAGTATTTT. It is translated as CASSPGQRTDTQYF.

This clone was counted once. This chain uses TRBV4-3 with TRBJ2-6; D might be TRBD2 (5 bases). The CDR3 is 16 residues long. Trimming removed 0 bases from V and 2 bases from J, with 8 bases in between. Germline CDR1 and CDR2: LGHNA and YSLEER. The CDR3 coding sequence is TGCGCCAGCAGCCAAGATATCGGGGCTGGGGCCAACGTCCTGACTTTC. Translation: CASSQDIGAGANVLTF.

This clone was counted between two and nine times. The V gene is TRBV11-2, the J gene TRBJ2-1; tentative D call: TRBD2 (6 bases). CDR3 length: 16 amino acids. V was clipped by 7 bases and J by 1 base, with 17 bases between them. Germline CDR1 and CDR2: SGHAT and FQNNGV. For the CDR3, the DNA is TGTGCCAGCACCCTCCAACGGGAGCGATCCTACAATGAGCAGTTCTTC. It yields the protein CASTLQRERSYNEQFF.

The V call is TRBV14, the J call TRBJ1-1, with D possibly being TRBD1 (6 bases). CDR3 length: 14 amino acids. Trimming took off 4 bases at V and 4 bases at J, with 13 bases between the two ends. The germline CDR1 and CDR2 sequences are SGHDN and FVKESK. This CDR3 reads CASSPIGGITEAFF. In DNA form, the CDR3 reads TGTGCCAGCAGCCCTATAGGGGGTATCACTGAAGCTTTCTTT.

There are a few counts of this clone. The V and J genes are TRBV3-1 (or the pseudogene TRBV3-2) and TRBJ1-1; TRBD1 matches 8 bases. The V gene's germline CDR1 is LGHDT and CDR2 YNNKEL (reference sequence). The CDR3 runs 16 residues. V gave up 4 bases and J gave up 1 base; unmatched junction bases: 8. CDR3 sequence reads: CASSLRTGLGNTEAFF. The CDR3 DNA is TGTGCCAGCAGCCTTAGGACAGGGTTGGGGAACACTGAAGCTTTCTTT.

CDR3 region: CASSKGDTQYF. CDR3 DNA sequence: TGTGCCAGCAGTAAGGGGGATACGCAGTATTTT. The V and J genes are TRBV6-5 and TRBJ2-3; tentative D call: TRBD1 (5 bases). The V gene lost 5 bases and the J gene lost 6 bases, with 6 bases spanning the gap. The CDR3 consists of 11 residues. Germline assignment: CDR1 MNHEY and CDR2 SVGAGI.

V gene TRBV6-2 or TRBV6-3 combines with J gene TRBJ1-2; tentative D call: TRBD1 (5 bases). Germline CDR1 MNHEY, CDR2 SVGEGT. The V gene lost 2 bases and the J gene lost 4 bases, with 11 bases spanning the gap. This CDR3 has 14 residues. Here the CDR3 DNA reads TGTGCCAGCAGTTACCAGGGAAAAGGCTATGGCTACACCTTC. Protein product: CASSYQGKGYGYTF.

The chain is built from TRBV6-5 and TRBJ2-3; maybe TRBD2 (6 bases). This CDR3 is built from 15 residues. Germline V gives CDR1 MNHEY, CDR2 SVGAGI. Trimming took off 9 bases at V and 3 bases at J, with 19 bases between the two ends. Written as DNA, the CDR3 is TGTGCCAGTCGGCCCCCGGGGGAGAGGACAGATACGCAGTATTTT. Amino acid sequence: CASRPPGERTDTQYF.

The rearrangement joins TRBV7-9 to TRBJ2-3; tentative D call: TRBD2 (5 bases). There are 15 residues in the CDR3. CDR1 and CDR2 from the germline V gene are SEHNR and FQNEAQ (reference sequence). Trimming removed 5 bases from V and 3 bases from J, with 15 bases in between. CDR3 loop: CASSPAAGRTDTQYF. CDR3 sequence (DNA): TGTGCCAGCAGCCCAGCGGCGGGCAGAACAGATACGCAGTATTTT.

V and J are TRBV6-5 and TRBJ2-3; a weak D match, TRBD2 (6 bases). Trimming took off 9 bases at V and 4 bases at J, with 20 bases between the two ends. This CDR3 is built from 15 residues. CDR1 MNHEY and CDR2 SVGAGI come from the germline V gene. The chain's CDR3 is CASYNSGPGADTQYF. DNA of the CDR3: TGTGCCAGTTACAATTCCGGTCCGGGGGCAGATACGCAGTATTTT.

This clone was found once. The chain carries TRBV5-6 and TRBJ2-6, with D possibly TRBD1 on 6 matching bases. The CDR3 contains 15 residues. The V gene lost 4 bases and the J gene lost 3 bases, with 11 bases spanning the gap. Germline V gene data show CDR1 as SGHDT and CDR2 as YYEEEE. The CDR3: CASSRQGFGANVLTF. The DNA of the CDR3 is TGTGCCAGCAGCAGGCAGGGGTTTGGGGCCAACGTCCTGACTTTC.

The rearrangement joins TRBV6-5 to TRBJ2-7, with 8 bases lining up with TRBD2. Trimming removed 6 bases from V and 0 bases from J; junction bases left unmatched: 7. Germline V gene lookup returns CDR1 MNHEY and CDR2 SVGAGI. CDR3 length equals 15 residues. DNA for the CDR3: TGTGCCAGCAGCACCCGGGGGGGGTCCTCCTACGAGCAGTACTTC. This codes for CASSTRGGSSYEQYF.

The chain employs TRBV11-2 and TRBJ2-7; 7 bases match TRBD2. The germline gives CDR1 SGHAT, CDR2 FQNNGV. The V gene end was trimmed by 5 bases and the J gene end by 9 bases; junction bases not matched to a gene: 10. This CDR3 has 13 amino acids. This CDR3 is CASSHGGTAGQYF. CDR3 sequence (DNA): TGTGCCAGCAGCCACGGGGGGACCGCTGGGCAGTACTTC.

This clone was recorded a few times. Additional DNA sequences in this sample encode the identical CDR3. The chain recombines TRBV18 with TRBJ1-1, with TRBD1 matching 8 bases. Trimming cost V 3 bases and J 4 bases; bases outside gene matches: 1. Germline CDR1 reads KGHSH; CDR2 reads LQKENI. The CDR3 is 13 residues long. CDR3 amino acids: CASSPTGGTEAFF. CDR3 nucleotide sequence: TGTGCCAGCTCACCCACAGGGGGCACTGAAGCTTTCTTT.

In its sample, this clone was seen a few times. The chain carries TRBV24-1 and TRBJ1-5; 9 bases fit TRBD1. J lost 6 bases, V lost 2 bases, and 4 bases had no gene match. CDR3 length: 15 amino acids. The germline CDR1 and CDR2 sequences are KGHDR and SFDVKD. For the CDR3, the DNA is TGTGCCACCAGTGATTCTACAGGGGGCGGTCAGCCCCAGCATTTT. The encoded protein is CATSDSTGGGQPQHF.

The CDR3 is CASSGEVPTDTQYF. For the CDR3, the DNA is TGTGCCAGCAGCGGGGAGGTGCCCACAGATACGCAGTATTTT. The rearrangement joins TRBV7-9 to TRBJ2-3; a possible D gene is TRBD2 (6 bases). V was shortened by 5 bases and J by 2 bases, with 11 bases between the two germline ends. Germline V gene sequence: CDR1 SEHNR, CDR2 FQNEAQ (reference sequence). The CDR3 loop spans 14 amino acids.

The rearrangement uses TRBV7-9 and TRBJ2-4, with D possibly being TRBD2 (6 bases). Germline V CDR1 and CDR2: SEHNR, FQNEAQ (reference sequence). V was trimmed by 2 bases and J by 0 bases, leaving 14 bases between them. The CDR3 covers 17 residues. Here the CDR3 reads CASSLRREKGAKNIQYF. The CDR3, as DNA: TGTGCCAGCAGCTTACGACGGGAGAAGGGAGCCAAAAACATTCAGTACTTC.

CDR3 amino acids: CASRAGYTDTQYF. The DNA of the CDR3 is TGTGCCAGCAGGGCGGGCTACACAGATACGCAGTATTTT. V gene TRBV2 combines with J gene TRBJ2-3, with D perhaps TRBD2 (5 bases). V dropped 6 bases and J dropped 2 bases, with 9 bases sitting between them. Germline CDR1 SNHLY, CDR2 FYNNEI. This CDR3 spans 13 amino acids.

V is TRBV10-3 and J is TRBJ1-2, with TRBD1 matching 7 bases. Germline loops: CDR1 ENHRY, CDR2 SYGVKD. Trimming took 7 bases from V and 5 from J; bases not matched to a gene: 10. The length of the CDR3 is 14 residues. CDR3 nucleotide sequence: TGTGCCATCACCGACGACAGGGTCGGGTATGGCTACACCTTC. As protein: CAITDDRVGYGYTF.

The V call is TRBV5-1, the J call TRBJ1-1; 8 bases are a match to TRBD1. The CDR3 runs 15 residues. Per germline, CDR1 SGHRS and CDR2 YFSETQ. V was pared by 4 bases and J by 1 base, with 6 bases of the junction left unmatched. CDR3 amino acids: CASSPTGTGNTEAFF. The CDR3 DNA is TGCGCCAGCAGCCCGACCGGGACAGGGAACACTGAAGCTTTCTTT.

This rearrangement joins TRBV4-2 to TRBJ2-7, with D perhaps matching TRBD2 (5 bases). The CDR3 runs 14 residues. Germline assignment: CDR1 LGHNA and CDR2 YNFKEQ. The V and J ends lost 1 base and 9 bases respectively, with 16 bases between them. This CDR3 reads CASSQGQAIEGQYF. The CDR3 region has the DNA TGTGCCAGCAGCCAAGGGCAGGCCATAGAGGGGCAGTACTTC.